Listed below are T cell receptor beta chains from one sample, sequenced in a study of CD8 T cells in ankylosing spondylitis. TCRdb analysed the 5' RACE reads with MiXCR anew, one entry per CDR3 protein. This sample has 300,000 to 400,000 distinct CDR3 sequences; about 15% occur once, and the top ten carry approximately 1.1%. Sequencing input: blood, either unsorted or a sorted T cell fraction (not recorded which). The receptors come from a male donor with ankylosing spondylitis or in good health (not recorded which). The CDR3 runs from the conserved cysteine through the conserved F or W. D genes are given only for firm matches. Not all rows give a size; the values are once, few, many and, for expanded clones, a class.

j_call	d_call	v_call	cdr3_length	clone_size	cdr3_aa	cdr3_nt
TRBJ1-1	NA	TRBV20-1	14	few	CSARGSSLNTEAFF	TGCAGTGCTAGGGGGTCCTCTTTGAACACTGAAGCTTTCTTT
TRBJ2-5	TRBD2	TRBV7-8	14	few	CASSRGRSAETQYF	TGTGCCAGCAGCCGCGGGAGGTCCGCAGAGACCCAGTACTTC
TRBJ2-3	NA	TRBV9	14	few	CASSVGGRADTQYF	TGTGCCAGCAGCGTAGGGGGAAGGGCAGATACGCAGTATTTT
TRBJ2-7	TRBD1	TRBV20-1	14	few	CSARKGQGRYEQYF	TGCAGTGCTAGGAAGGGACAGGGGAGGTACGAGCAGTACTTC
TRBJ2-1	NA	TRBV2	15	NA	CASSSGGASYNEQFF	TGTGCCAGCAGTTCCGGGGGAGCCTCCTACAATGAGCAGTTCTTC
TRBJ1-1	TRBD1	TRBV4-2	15	few	CASSAGTVVNTEAFF	TGTGCCAGCAGCGCCGGGACAGTGGTGAACACTGAAGCTTTCTTT
TRBJ1-1	NA	TRBV28	14	few	CAAPGGASDTEAFF	TGTGCCGCCCCGGGGGGCGCGTCGGACACTGAAGCTTTCTTT
TRBJ2-2	TRBD1	TRBV7-9	15	NA	CASQGAGGSTGELFF	TGTGCCAGCCAGGGGGCAGGGGGCAGCACCGGGGAGCTGTTTTTT
TRBJ2-7	TRBD1	TRBV9	15	NA	CASSLSQDRGYEQYF	TGTGCCAGCAGCTTGAGCCAGGACAGGGGTTACGAGCAGTACTTC
TRBJ2-5	NA	TRBV3-1	14	NA	CASSQDAYWETQYF	TGTGCCAGCAGCCAAGATGCCTACTGGGAGACCCAGTACTTC
TRBJ2-3	NA	TRBV20-1	15	NA	CSARDQGRGTDTQYF	TGCAGTGCTAGAGATCAGGGAAGGGGGACAGATACGCAGTATTTT
TRBJ2-1	NA	TRBV5-1	15	many	CASSLQTLSYNEQFF	TGCGCCAGCAGCTTGCAAACGCTCTCCTACAATGAGCAGTTCTTC
TRBJ2-3	TRBD1	TRBV5-1	17	NA	CASSFDRGTTSTDTQYF	TGCGCCAGCAGCTTTGACAGGGGGACAACCAGCACAGATACGCAGTATTTT
TRBJ2-5	NA	TRBV9	17	NA	CASSVGVNPGDQETQYF	TGTGCCAGCAGCGTAGGGGTTAATCCAGGGGACCAAGAGACCCAGTACTTC
TRBJ1-4	NA	TRBV7-8	15	few	CASSLGATTNEKLFF	TGTGCCAGCAGCTTAGGGGCTACTACTAATGAAAAACTGTTTTTT
TRBJ2-1	TRBD2	TRBV15	15	NA	CATSRTSGTYNEQFF	TGTGCCACCAGCAGAACTAGCGGGACCTACAATGAGCAGTTCTTC
TRBJ2-1	TRBD2	TRBV10-3	18	NA	CAISEEVAGEGSYNEQFF	TGTGCCATCAGTGAGGAGGTAGCGGGAGAGGGTTCCTACAATGAGCAGTTCTTC
TRBJ2-2	TRBD2	TRBV29-1	14	few	CSATSGISTGELFF	TGCAGCGCGACTAGCGGGATCTCCACCGGGGAGCTGTTTTTT
TRBJ2-4	NA	TRBV5-1	16	few	CASSLGPGSSKNIQYF	TGCGCCAGCAGCTTGGGTCCGGGCAGCTCCAAAAACATTCAGTACTTC
TRBJ1-4	NA	TRBV5-1	16	few	CASSSDRPATNEKLFF	TGCGCCAGCAGCTCGGACAGACCCGCAACTAATGAAAAACTGTTTTTT
TRBJ2-7	TRBD1	TRBV20-1	14	few	CSAGQGQETYEQYF	TGCAGTGCTGGACAAGGACAGGAGACCTACGAGCAGTACTTC
TRBJ2-7	TRBD2	TRBV5-1	18	few	CASAFSGGLLLNGYEQYF	TGCGCCAGCGCATTTAGCGGGGGCCTACTACTTAATGGCTACGAGCAGTACTTC
TRBJ2-7	NA	TRBV21-1	17	few	CASSRPGLERAPYEQYF	TGTGCCAGCAGCCGCCCTGGCCTCGAGAGGGCCCCCTACGAGCAGTACTTC
TRBJ1-5	NA	TRBV12-3/TRBV12-4	12	few	CASSLWRQPQHF	TGTGCCAGCAGTTTATGGCGGCAGCCCCAGCATTTT
TRBJ2-7	TRBD2	TRBV12-3/TRBV12-4	15	NA	CASSRLGLATYEQYF	TGTGCCAGCAGTCGCCTGGGACTAGCGACCTACGAGCAGTACTTC
TRBJ2-7	NA	TRBV7-9	14	many	CASDLAGIVYEQYF	TGTGCCAGCGACCTGGCGGGGATAGTCTACGAGCAGTACTTC
TRBJ2-7	NA	TRBV2	14	few	CASSLWDTSYEQYF	TGTGCCAGCAGTTTATGGGACACCTCCTACGAGCAGTACTTC
TRBJ1-1	NA	TRBV29-1	15	NA	CSVGARDGRNTEAFF	TGCAGCGTTGGGGCACGGGACGGCAGGAACACTGAAGCTTTCTTT
TRBJ2-1	NA	TRBV20-1	15	NA	CSARSRGSLYNEQFF	TGCAGTGCTAGGTCCAGGGGTTCCCTCTACAATGAGCAGTTCTTC
TRBJ2-2	NA	TRBV6-6	11	few	CASSTPGELFF	TGTGCCAGCAGCACTCCCGGGGAGCTGTTTTTT
TRBJ1-2	NA	TRBV10-3	13	few	CAISEVGGIGYTF	TGTGCCATCAGTGAGGTGGGGGGGATTGGCTACACCTTC
TRBJ1-6	NA	TRBV25-1	15	NA	CASSEWGQENSPLHF	TGTGCCAGCAGTGAATGGGGCCAGGAGAATTCACCCCTCCACTTT
TRBJ1-6	NA	TRBV5-1	16	few	CASSPSGRGENSPLHF	TGCGCCAGCAGCCCGTCGGGGAGAGGGGAGAATTCACCCCTCCACTTT
TRBJ1-2	NA	TRBV27	15	few	CASSLQQGVGYGYTF	TGTGCCAGCAGTTTACAACAGGGAGTTGGCTATGGCTACACCTTC
TRBJ2-5	TRBD2	TRBV2	15	few	CASSGTSGVWETQYF	TGTGCCAGCAGTGGGACTAGCGGTGTCTGGGAGACCCAGTACTTC
TRBJ2-5	NA	TRBV29-1	13	few	CSVGGRTLETQYF	TGCAGCGTGGGGGGGCGGACCCTGGAGACCCAGTACTTC
TRBJ2-3	TRBD2	TRBV29-1	16	few	CSVSSDAGGGTDTQYF	TGCAGCGTATCCTCTGATGCGGGAGGGGGCACAGATACGCAGTATTTT
TRBJ2-1	TRBD2	TRBV20-1	14	NA	CSAYTGLALGEQFF	TGCAGTGCTTACACGGGACTAGCGTTGGGTGAGCAGTTCTTC
TRBJ2-7	TRBD1	TRBV3-1	14	few	CASSQWTGSYEQYF	TGTGCCAGCAGCCAATGGACAGGGTCCTACGAGCAGTACTTC
TRBJ1-2	NA	TRBV6-5	13	many	CASSYGRVAGYTF	TGTGCCAGCAGTTACGGCAGGGTAGCTGGCTACACCTTC
TRBJ2-1	NA	TRBV2	10	NA	CASRVNEQFF	TGTGCCAGCAGGGTCAATGAGCAGTTCTTC
TRBJ2-5	NA	TRBV12-3/TRBV12-4	14	few	CASRAAGWQETQYF	TGTGCCAGCAGGGCGGCAGGGTGGCAAGAGACCCAGTACTTC
TRBJ2-7	TRBD2	TRBV4-2	15	NA	CASSQESSGSDEQYF	TGTGCCAGCAGCCAAGAGTCTAGCGGGAGCGACGAGCAGTACTTC
TRBJ1-1	NA	TRBV7-2	13	many	CATTDRYNTEAFF	TGTGCCACCACTGACAGGTACAACACTGAAGCTTTCTTT
TRBJ2-6	NA	TRBV10-3	18	NA	CAISAAERISSGANVLTF	TGTGCCATCAGTGCAGCAGAGCGAATCTCCTCTGGGGCCAACGTCCTGACTTTC
TRBJ2-2	NA	TRBV12-3/TRBV12-4	15	many	CASNLLGQNTGELFF	TGTGCCAGCAACTTGTTGGGGCAAAACACCGGGGAGCTGTTTTTT
TRBJ2-3	TRBD1	TRBV6-1	15	NA	CASSDPGQGTDTQYF	TGTGCCAGCAGTGACCCGGGACAGGGGACAGATACGCAGTATTTT
TRBJ2-2	NA	TRBV5-1	15	NA	CASSFLRGDAGELFF	TGCGCCAGCAGCTTCCTAAGAGGTGACGCCGGGGAGCTGTTTTTT
TRBJ2-5	NA	TRBV20-1	13	NA	CSGEKTGRETQYF	TGCAGTGGTGAGAAGACAGGGAGGGAGACCCAGTACTTC
TRBJ1-1	NA	TRBV20-1	13	NA	CSARPGMNTEAFF	TGCAGTGCTAGACCGGGGATGAACACTGAAGCTTTCTTT